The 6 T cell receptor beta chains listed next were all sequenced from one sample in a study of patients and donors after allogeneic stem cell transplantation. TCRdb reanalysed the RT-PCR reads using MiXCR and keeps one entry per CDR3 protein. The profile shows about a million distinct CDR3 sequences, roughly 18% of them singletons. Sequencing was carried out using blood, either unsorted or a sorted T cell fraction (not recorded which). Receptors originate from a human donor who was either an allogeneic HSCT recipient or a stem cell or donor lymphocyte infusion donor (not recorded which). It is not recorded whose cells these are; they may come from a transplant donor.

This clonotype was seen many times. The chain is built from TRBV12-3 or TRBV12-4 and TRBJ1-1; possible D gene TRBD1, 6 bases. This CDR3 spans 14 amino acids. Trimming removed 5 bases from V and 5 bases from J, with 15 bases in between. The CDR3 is CASSDRRGWTEAFF. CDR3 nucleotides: TGTGCCAGCAGTGACAGGAGGGGGTGGACTGAAGCTTTCTTT.

The CDR3 reads CASSLLAVSTDTQYF. Written as DNA, the CDR3 is TGTGCCAGCAGCTTACTAGCGGTTAGCACAGATACGCAGTATTTT. The chain is built from TRBV2 and TRBJ2-3; TRBD2 matches at 8 bases. J was trimmed by 0 bases and V by 6 bases; bases with no gene match: 5. Germline CDR1 SNHLY, CDR2 FYNNEI. There are 15 residues in the CDR3.

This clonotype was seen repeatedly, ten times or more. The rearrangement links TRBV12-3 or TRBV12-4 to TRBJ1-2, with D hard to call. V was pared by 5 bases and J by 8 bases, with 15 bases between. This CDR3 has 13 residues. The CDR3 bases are TGTGCCAGCAGTCGGTCGGTCGCAGACGGCTACACCTTC. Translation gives CASSRSVADGYTF.

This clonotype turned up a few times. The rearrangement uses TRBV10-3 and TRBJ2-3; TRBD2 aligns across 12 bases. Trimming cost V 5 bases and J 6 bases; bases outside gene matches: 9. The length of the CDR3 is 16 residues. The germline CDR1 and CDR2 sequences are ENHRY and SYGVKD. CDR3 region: CAISSSSGRATDTQYF. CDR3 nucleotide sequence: TGTGCCATCAGTTCCTCTAGCGGGAGGGCCACTGATACGCAGTATTTT.

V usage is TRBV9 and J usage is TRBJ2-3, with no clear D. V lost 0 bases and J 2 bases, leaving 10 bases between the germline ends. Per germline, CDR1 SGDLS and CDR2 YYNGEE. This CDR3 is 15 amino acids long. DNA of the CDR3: TGTGCCAGCAGCGTAGCTCGCCCAAACACAGATACGCAGTATTTT. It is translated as CASSVARPNTDTQYF.

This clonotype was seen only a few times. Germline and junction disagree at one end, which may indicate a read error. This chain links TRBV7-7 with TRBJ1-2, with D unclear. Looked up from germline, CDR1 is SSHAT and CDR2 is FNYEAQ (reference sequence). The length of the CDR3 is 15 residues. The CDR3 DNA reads TGTGCTAGCAGGCTACGAGCACAGCCTAACTATGGCTACACCTTC. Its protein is CASRLRAQPNYGYTF.